The 7 T cell receptor beta chains listed next were all sequenced from one sample in a study of cytomegalovirus exposure and HLA in healthy donors. TCRdb's copy holds only in-frame clones and misses some; the assay was immunoSEQ multiplex PCR. The profile shows 120,000 or so clones, 88% of them singletons. Source material: PBMCs. These receptors were collected from a man aged 18 to 29 in good health and CMV-seronegative.

The rearrangement links TRBV5-4 to TRBJ2-7; 8 positions agree with TRBD2. The CDR3 spans 16 residues. Germline lookup yields CDR1 SGHNT and CDR2 YYREEE (reference sequence). V shed 4 bases, J shed 5 bases, and the junction held 14 bases outside the gene matches. Written as DNA, the CDR3 is TGTGCCAGCAGCCGGGACAAGCGGGGGCCTAAGGACGAGCAGTACTTC. Amino acid sequence: CASSRDKRGPKDEQYF.

CDR3 DNA sequence: TGTGCCAGCAGCCCCCGGACAGGGAATTTCGTCACCGGGGAGCTGTTTTTT. It translates to CASSPRTGNFVTGELFF. This sequence joins TRBV14 and TRBJ2-2, with 8 bases identical to TRBD1. The CDR3 covers 17 residues. Germline V gene data show CDR1 as SGHDN and CDR2 as FVKESK. V dropped 4 bases and J dropped 4; count of bases not matched to a gene: 11.

The chain is built from TRBV6-5 and TRBJ1-3; 9 positions agree with TRBD1. CDR3 length: 14 amino acids. The germline V gene encodes CDR1 MNHEY and CDR2 SVGAGI. Losses at the gene ends were 4 bases for V and 8 bases for J; bases not matched to a gene: 6. The CDR3 loop is CASSSTGGRDTIYF. The CDR3 DNA reads as TGTGCCAGCAGTTCTACAGGGGGCCGAGACACCATATATTTT.

The chain links TRBV28 to TRBJ1-2; 7 bases match TRBD1. J lost 4 bases, V lost 5 bases, and 13 bases had no gene match. The V gene's germline CDR1 is MDHEN and CDR2 SYDVKM. This CDR3 contains 16 residues. The CDR3 sequence: CASSKRFRGQTYGYTF. In nucleotides, the CDR3 is TGTGCCAGCAGTAAAAGATTCAGGGGACAGACCTATGGCTACACCTTC.

The chain joins TRBV9 to TRBJ2-5; 9 nucleotides match TRBD2. The V and J ends lost 2 bases and 5 bases, in that order; junction bases with no gene match: 4. Germline CDR1 SGDLS, CDR2 YYNGEE. The CDR3 runs to 14 residues. CDR3 loop: CASSVSGGPETQYF. CDR3 DNA: TGTGCCAGCAGCGTGAGCGGGGGGCCTGAGACCCAGTACTTC.

The chain carries TRBV7-9 and TRBJ2-7; 11 bases map to TRBD2. Looked up from germline, CDR1 is SEHNR and CDR2 is FQNEAQ (reference sequence). This CDR3 contains 16 residues. J was trimmed by 0 bases and V by 5 bases; bases with no gene match: 6. The CDR3 DNA is TGTGCCAGCAGCGCGGAGACTAGCGGGGCCTCCTACGAGCAGTACTTC. Encoded protein: CASSAETSGASYEQYF. The full variable domain, rest sourced from reference TRBV7-9 and TRBJ2-7, is DTGVSQNPRHKITKRGQNVTFRCDPISEHNRLYWYRQTLGQGPEFLTYFQNEAQLEKSRLLSDRFSAERPKGSFSTLEIQRTEQGDSAMYLCASSAETSGASYEQYFGPGTRLTVT.

The chain links TRBV6-5 to TRBJ1-1; 12 bases are shared with TRBD1. The CDR3 runs 14 residues. Trimming took 6 bases from V and 6 from J; bases not matched to a gene: 5. From germline, CDR1 is MNHEY and CDR2 SVGAGI. The CDR3 is CASSLGQGAAEAFF. The CDR3, as DNA: TGTGCCAGCAGCCTGGGACAGGGGGCCGCTGAAGCTTTCTTT.